This TCR beta chain was recorded in a study of cytomegalovirus exposure and HLA in healthy donors. Findings and limits, study-wide: There were a few CMV-associated chains whose specificity for CMV antigens was confirmed in vitro.

CDR1 and CDR2 (germline): SGHAT, FQNNGV. The V end lost 3 bases, the J end lost 4 bases, and 10 bases lay between the germline ends. The CDR3 contains 14 residues. A word on this clone: Its antigen is not identified.

Measured with immunoSEQ multiplex PCR; TCRdb has only the in-frame clones, and not every one. The sample includes under 200,000 clones, 91% of them seen just once. The sequenced sample consisted of PBMCs. This sequence was found in a woman in her late teens or twenties in good health and CMV-seropositive. The rearrangement uses TRBV11-2 and TRBJ2-1; D is possibly TRBD2 (5 bases). The CDR3 loop is CASSFGGPYNEQFF. CDR3 nucleotide sequence: TGTGCCAGCAGCTTCGGCGGGCCGTACAATGAGCAGTTCTTC. Drawing the rest from reference TRBV11-2 and TRBJ2-1, the complete variable domain is EAGVAQSPRYKIIEKRQSVAFWCNPISGHATLYWYQQILGQGPKLLIQFQNNGVVDDSQLPKDRFSAERLKGVDSTLKIQPAKLEDSAVYLCASSFGGPYNEQFFGPGTRLTVL.